This T cell receptor (beta chain) emerged from a study of identical twins. TCRdb fed the 5' RACE reads into MiXCR, producing one record per CDR3 protein. Of approximately 690,000 distinct CDR3 sequences in the sample, 6.1% are singletons; the top ten hold under 2%. The CDR3 has 15 amino acids. V was clipped by 4 bases and J by 1 base, with 13 bases between them. Looked up from germline, CDR1 is LNHDA and CDR2 is SQIVND (reference sequence). This clonotype has only one observation. The chain joins TRBV19 to TRBJ1-1, with TRBD1 as a possible D gene (5 bases). The source is a young man in good health. The specimen sequenced was naive T cells sorted from blood. The CDR3 coding sequence is TGTGCCAGTAGTAAGGGAGACAGTCCGAACACTGAAGCTTTCTTT. Encoded protein: CASSKGDSPNTEAFF. Full variable domain (remainder filled in from reference TRBV19 and TRBJ1-1): DGGITQSPKYLFRKEGQNVTLSCEQNLNHDAMYWYRQDPGQGLRLIYYSQIVNDFQKGDIAEGYSVSREKKESFPLTVTSAQKNPTAFYLCASSKGDSPNTEAFFGQGTRLTVV.